Listed below are T cell receptor beta chains from one sample, sequenced in a study of T cells in Graves' hyperthyroidism and ophthalmopathy. MiXCR, run by TCRdb on the multiplex PCR reads, gives a single entry per CDR3 protein. This table has around 400,000 distinct CDR3 sequences, 15% to 18% appearing once. The specimen sequenced was blood. The receptor set was obtained from a woman younger than 30 with Graves' hyperthyroidism that later progressed to Graves' ophthalmopathy. Each CDR3 is given without its conserved first and last residue.

v_call: TRBV7-9; j_call: TRBJ2-2; cdr3_aa: ASSLDRGDGELF
v_call: TRBV10-2; j_call: TRBJ2-5; cdr3_aa: ASRLAGGGETQY
v_call: TRBV20-1; j_call: TRBJ1-2; cdr3_aa: SATPAGVPEYDYT
v_call: TRBV3-1; j_call: TRBJ2-7; cdr3_aa: ASSPQAGGPFEQY
v_call: TRBV28; j_call: TRBJ2-7; cdr3_aa: ASTLGASGRAGSYEQY
v_call: TRBV20-1; j_call: TRBJ2-7; cdr3_aa: SARVETSTLPSFSYEQY
v_call: TRBV27; j_call: TRBJ2-3; cdr3_aa: ASSSSFASDTQY
v_call: TRBV12-3/TRBV12-4; j_call: TRBJ2-2; cdr3_aa: ASSRETNTGELF
v_call: TRBV29-1; j_call: TRBJ2-3; cdr3_aa: SVEDRRGTTDTQY
v_call: TRBV28; j_call: TRBJ2-3; cdr3_aa: ASSTGDRGTTDTQY
v_call: TRBV6-1; j_call: TRBJ2-7; cdr3_aa: ASSGTGTGWIEQY
v_call: TRBV20-1; j_call: TRBJ1-2; cdr3_aa: SARDPGIYGYT
v_call: TRBV20-1; j_call: TRBJ2-1; cdr3_aa: SARDYGEGGRNEQF
v_call: TRBV24-1; j_call: TRBJ2-6; cdr3_aa: ATSAMEISGANVLT
v_call: TRBV15; j_call: TRBJ2-1; cdr3_aa: ATSPHRSYNEQF
v_call: TRBV20-1; j_call: TRBJ2-5; cdr3_aa: SARDYYQETQY
v_call: TRBV3-1; j_call: TRBJ2-1; cdr3_aa: ASSQEASGRYQYNEQF
v_call: TRBV5-1; j_call: TRBJ1-2; cdr3_aa: ASRQNRGPLNLDSYGYT
v_call: TRBV12-3/TRBV12-4; j_call: TRBJ2-2; cdr3_aa: ASSFGVQGAGELF
v_call: TRBV27; j_call: TRBJ2-7; cdr3_aa: ASSYLRRGSPYEQY
v_call: TRBV28; j_call: TRBJ2-1; cdr3_aa: ASTSQGNEQF
v_call: TRBV4-2; j_call: TRBJ2-3; cdr3_aa: ASSQDIRGTQY
v_call: TRBV30; j_call: TRBJ2-1; cdr3_aa: AWSVPVTGTYNEQF
v_call: TRBV30; j_call: TRBJ2-5; cdr3_aa: AWRGAVGSPQY
v_call: TRBV30; j_call: TRBJ1-1; cdr3_aa: AWSAGLTEAF
v_call: TRBV24-1; j_call: TRBJ2-1; cdr3_aa: ATSDLVTSGRAVNNEQF
v_call: TRBV10-3; j_call: TRBJ2-1; cdr3_aa: AISRAGEAYNEQF
v_call: TRBV6-2/TRBV6-3; j_call: TRBJ2-3; cdr3_aa: ASSQRPGLAGEDTQY
v_call: TRBV3-1; j_call: TRBJ2-1; cdr3_aa: ASSQAPFSYNEQF
v_call: TRBV3-1; j_call: TRBJ2-1; cdr3_aa: ASSHGVTPYNEQF
v_call: TRBV12-3/TRBV12-4; j_call: TRBJ2-3; cdr3_aa: ASSLQLTDTQY
v_call: TRBV5-6; j_call: TRBJ2-7; cdr3_aa: ASSPWGREGAYEQY
v_call: TRBV20-1; j_call: TRBJ1-2; cdr3_aa: SASRGNYGYT
v_call: TRBV7-8; j_call: TRBJ2-6; cdr3_aa: ASSRRQGRASASSGANVLT
v_call: TRBV9; j_call: TRBJ2-5; cdr3_aa: ASSGTTSGLQETQY
v_call: TRBV7-8; j_call: TRBJ2-3; cdr3_aa: ASSPRTGGGTDTQY
v_call: TRBV7-9; j_call: TRBJ1-1; cdr3_aa: ASSPRAQGYDTEAF
v_call: TRBV7-2; j_call: TRBJ2-5; cdr3_aa: ASSPRVGKFERANQETQY
v_call: TRBV7-2; j_call: TRBJ2-3; cdr3_aa: ASSPLGGTDTQY
v_call: TRBV4-3; j_call: TRBJ1-1; cdr3_aa: ASSQEPQGNTEAF
v_call: TRBV7-6; j_call: TRBJ2-7; cdr3_aa: ASSAGTISYEQY
v_call: TRBV10-2; j_call: TRBJ2-1; cdr3_aa: ASKASGTRYYNEQF
v_call: TRBV28; j_call: TRBJ2-1; cdr3_aa: ASSFQEDYNEQF
v_call: TRBV6-1; j_call: TRBJ2-3; cdr3_aa: ASRPDPANTQY
v_call: TRBV10-3; j_call: TRBJ2-3; cdr3_aa: AISDPTDTQY
v_call: TRBV6-4; j_call: TRBJ2-1; cdr3_aa: ASSEGGGSYNEQF
v_call: TRBV18; j_call: TRBJ2-5; cdr3_aa: ASSPVRGETQY
v_call: TRBV20-1; j_call: TRBJ2-1; cdr3_aa: SAPSLIEQF
v_call: TRBV28; j_call: TRBJ2-2; cdr3_aa: ASSPGGRELF
v_call: TRBV2; j_call: TRBJ2-1; cdr3_aa: ASSALGTSGRDNEQF
v_call: TRBV3-1; j_call: TRBJ2-7; cdr3_aa: ASSPDTFYEQY